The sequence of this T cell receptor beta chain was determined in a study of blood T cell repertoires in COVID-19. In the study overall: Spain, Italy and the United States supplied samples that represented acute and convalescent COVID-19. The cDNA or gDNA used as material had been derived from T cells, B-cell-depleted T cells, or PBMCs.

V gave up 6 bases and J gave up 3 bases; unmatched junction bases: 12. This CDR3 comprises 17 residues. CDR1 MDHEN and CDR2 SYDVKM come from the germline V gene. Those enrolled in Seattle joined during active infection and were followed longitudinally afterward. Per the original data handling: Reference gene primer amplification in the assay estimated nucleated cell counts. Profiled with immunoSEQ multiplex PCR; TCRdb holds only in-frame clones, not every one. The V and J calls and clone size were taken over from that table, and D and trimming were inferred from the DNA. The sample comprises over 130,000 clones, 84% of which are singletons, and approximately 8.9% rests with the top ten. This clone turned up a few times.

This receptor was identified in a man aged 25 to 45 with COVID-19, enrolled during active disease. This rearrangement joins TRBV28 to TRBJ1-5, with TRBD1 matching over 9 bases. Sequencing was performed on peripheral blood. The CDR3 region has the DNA TGTGCCAGCAGCAAAATTACAGGGGGCTATGACAATCAGCCCCAGCATTTT. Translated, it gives CASSKITGGYDNQPQHF. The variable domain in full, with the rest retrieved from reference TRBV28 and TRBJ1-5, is DVKVTQSSRYLVKRTGEKVFLECVQDMDHENMFWYRQDPGLGLRLIYFSYDVKMKEKGDIPEGYSVSREKKERFSLILESASTNQTSMYLCASSKITGGYDNQPQHFGDGTRLSIL.